This entry lists 32 T cell receptor beta chains sequenced from one sample in a study of blood T cell repertoires in COVID-19. Only in-frame clones appear in the TCRdb table, and some are missing; sequencing was by immunoSEQ multiplex PCR. This table holds some 120,000 clones, over 75% found once. Material: peripheral blood. All receptors come from a man older than 75 with active or convalescent COVID-19.

The chain links TRBV18 to TRBJ1-6; 9 nucleotides align to TRBD1. Germline CDR1 and CDR2: KGHSH and LQKENI. Trimming at V came to 2 bases and at J to 8 bases, leaving 7 bases not matched to a gene. The CDR3 runs to 16 residues. In DNA, the CDR3 is TGTGCCAGCTCACCAGAGGACAGGGGTATCTATTCACCCCTCCACTTT. Protein product: CASSPEDRGIYSPLHF.

V and J are TRBV11-3 and TRBJ2-7; no clear D gene. Germline loops: CDR1 SGHNT, CDR2 YENEEA. V dropped 1 base and J dropped 0 bases, with 10 bases sitting between them. CDR3 length: 15 amino acids. The CDR3, as DNA: TGTGCCAGCAGCTTAGGTCAGGCGTCCTCCTACGAGCAGTACTTC. This gives the protein CASSLGQASSYEQYF.

This clone was counted once. The chain has TRBV5-1 and TRBJ2-5, with a possible D match to TRBD2 (5 bases). V lost 7 bases and J 0 bases, leaving 19 bases between the germline ends. In germline, CDR1 is SGHRS, CDR2 YFSETQ. The CDR3 spans 16 residues. The CDR3 sequence: CASPPSGESYQETQYF. The CDR3 nucleotides read TGCGCCAGCCCCCCCTCCGGGGAAAGCTACCAAGAGACCCAGTACTTC. Drawing the rest from reference TRBV5-1 and TRBJ2-5, the complete variable domain is KAGVTQTPRYLIKTRGQQVTLSCSPISGHRSVSWYQQTPGQGLQFLFEYFSETQRNKGNFPGRFSGRQFSNSRSEMNVSTLELGDSALYLCASPPSGESYQETQYFGPGTRLLVL.

This clone showed up just a few times. This chain connects TRBV19 to TRBJ1-2; 12 bases agree with TRBD1. The germline V gene has CDR1 LNHDA and CDR2 SQIVND (reference sequence). V lost 4 bases and J lost 6; bases outside the gene matches: 6. The CDR3 runs to 15 residues. CDR3 nucleotide sequence: TGTGCCAGTAGTAGACGGGACAGGGGGCTGGATGGCTACACCTTC. This translates into CASSRRDRGLDGYTF.

The rearrangement links TRBV3-1 (or the pseudogene TRBV3-2) to TRBJ1-1, with a tentative D call TRBD1 (5 bases). The germline V and J ends were trimmed by 4 bases and 4 bases, with 16 bases remaining between them. The CDR3 runs to 15 residues. In germline, CDR1 is LGHDT, CDR2 YNNKEL (reference sequence). The CDR3 reads CASSRGVYSGTEAFF. In DNA, the CDR3 is TGTGCCAGCAGCCGGGGCGTATATTCCGGCACTGAAGCTTTCTTT.

V is TRBV5-1 and J is TRBJ2-3; 9 nucleotides align to TRBD2. The CDR3 has 17 residues. The V segment lost 0 bases and the J segment 5 bases; nucleotides outside the gene matches: 10. The germline V gene has CDR1 SGHRS and CDR2 YFSETQ. The CDR3 is CASSLDLAGDGGDTQYF. The CDR3 DNA sequence: TGCGCCAGCAGCTTGGATTTAGCGGGAGACGGGGGAGATACGCAGTATTTT.

The CDR3 reads CASSGPQGAPNYGYTF. In nucleotides, the CDR3 is TGCGCCAGCAGCGGACCACAGGGAGCTCCTAACTATGGCTACACCTTC. The chain is built from TRBV5-1 and TRBJ1-2, with a possible D match to TRBD1 (6 bases). With 4 bases removed from V and 0 bases from J, the gap between germline ends came to 16 bases. Germline-derived CDR1 and CDR2 are SGHRS and YFSETQ. The CDR3 is made up of 16 amino acids.

The chain links TRBV27 to TRBJ2-7, with a possible D match to TRBD1 (5 bases). The CDR3 extends over 15 amino acids. The V end was cut by 4 bases, the J end by 2 bases, with 15 bases between. Germline V gene data show CDR1 as MNHEY and CDR2 as SMNVEV (reference sequence). CDR3 sequence (DNA): TGTGCCAGCAGTTGGGGCGGTGGCGGCGCCTACGAGCAGTACTTC. Its protein is CASSWGGGGAYEQYF.

The V gene is TRBV28, the J gene TRBJ2-5, with D maybe TRBD2 (6 bases). Deletions cut 1 base from V and 7 bases from J, with 13 bases between. CDR3 length: 14 residues. Per germline, CDR1 MDHEN and CDR2 SYDVKM. This CDR3 reads CASSLLVEGGTQYF. CDR3 sequence (DNA): TGTGCCAGCAGTTTATTGGTGGAGGGAGGGACCCAGTACTTC.

V is TRBV28 and J is TRBJ1-2, with 9 bases matching TRBD1. In germline, CDR1 is MDHEN, CDR2 SYDVKM. This CDR3 comprises 15 residues. J lost 8 bases, V lost 7 bases, and 14 bases had no gene match. CDR3 in amino acids: CASTPILGTGYGYTF. As DNA, the CDR3 is TGTGCCAGCACCCCTATCCTCGGGACAGGGTACGGCTACACCTTC.

V usage is TRBV5-4 and J usage is TRBJ2-5, with a tentative D call TRBD2 (5 bases). The germline V gene has CDR1 SGHNT and CDR2 YYREEE (reference sequence). The CDR3 length is 16 residues. Trimming removed 3 bases from V and 5 bases from J, with 20 bases in between. The CDR3 DNA follows: TGTGCCAGCAGCTCCCCGTCGGCGGGCAAGGAGGAGACCCAGTACTTC. It translates to CASSSPSAGKEETQYF.

The genes are TRBV5-6 and TRBJ2-1; weak D call: TRBD2 (5 bases). The CDR3 consists of 15 residues. Germline CDR1 is SGHDT and CDR2 is YYEEEE. V shed 3 bases and J shed 8 bases, with 18 bases lying between them. Here the CDR3 reads CASSSHSGLRDEQFF. The CDR3 DNA reads TGTGCCAGCAGCTCTCACAGTGGGTTGAGGGATGAGCAGTTCTTC. The entire variable domain, with the rest obtained from reference TRBV5-6 and TRBJ2-1, is as follows: DAGVTQSPTHLIKTRGQQVTLRCSPKSGHDTVSWYQQALGQGPQFIFQYYEEEERQRGNFPDRFSGHQFPNYSSELNVNALLLGDSALYLCASSSHSGLRDEQFFGPGTRLTVL.

CDR3 loop: CASSAGDSTDTQYF. Here the CDR3 DNA reads TGTGCCAGCAGCGCCGGAGATAGCACAGATACGCAGTATTTT. This chain joins TRBV7-3 and TRBJ2-3, with no clear D. V was clipped by 5 bases and J by 0 bases, with 9 bases between them. The CDR3 sequence is 14 residues long. In germline, CDR1 is SGHTA, CDR2 FQGTGA.

The chain couples TRBV7-9 to TRBJ2-7; TRBD1 might be the D (5 bases). V was trimmed by 4 bases and J by 2 bases, leaving 15 bases between them. Germline CDR1 is SEHNR and CDR2 is FQNEAQ (reference sequence). This CDR3 contains 15 residues. The CDR3 loop is CASSSGLSETYEQYF. The CDR3 DNA reads as TGTGCCAGCAGCTCAGGGTTATCCGAAACCTACGAGCAGTACTTC.

The V and J genes are TRBV19 and TRBJ1-5, with D perhaps TRBD1 (5 bases). Germline V CDR1 and CDR2: LNHDA, SQIVND (reference sequence). Trimming left V 3 bases short and J 9 bases short, with 21 bases between. The CDR3 totals 16 residues. The DNA of the CDR3 is TGTGCCAGTAGTATTTTTCGGACAACGGGAGTTGGGCCCCAGCATTTT. As protein: CASSIFRTTGVGPQHF.

The V gene is TRBV15, the J gene TRBJ1-1, with D possibly TRBD1 on 6 matching bases. The CDR3 extends over 14 amino acids. V lost 3 bases and J 11 bases, leaving 19 bases between the germline ends. The germline V gene has CDR1 LNHNV and CDR2 YYDKDF (reference sequence). CDR3 loop: CATSSEQGITMAFF. The DNA of the CDR3 is TGTGCCACCAGCAGCGAACAGGGAATTACGATGGCTTTCTTT. Full variable domain (remainder filled in from reference TRBV15 and TRBJ1-1): DAMVIQNPRYQVTQFGKPVTLSCSQTLNHNVMYWYQQKSSQAPKLLFHYYDKDFNNEADTPDNFQSRRPNTSFCFLDIRSPGLGDTAMYLCATSSEQGITMAFFGQGTRLTVV.

The V and J genes are TRBV7-9 and TRBJ1-6, with 7 bases that match TRBD1. The CDR3 covers 14 residues. CDR1 and CDR2 from the germline V gene are SEHNR and FQNEAQ (reference sequence). Trimming cost V 6 bases and J 6 bases; bases outside gene matches: 5. CDR3 sequence: CASRAGQSNSPLHF. CDR3 nucleotide sequence: TGTGCCAGCAGGGCGGGACAGTCTAATTCACCCCTCCACTTT.

This chain connects TRBV28 to TRBJ2-7, with 7 nucleotides matching TRBD2. J was trimmed by 0 bases and V by 7 bases; bases with no gene match: 3. Germline V gene sequence: CDR1 MDHEN, CDR2 SYDVKM. This CDR3 region has 13 residues. For the CDR3, the DNA is TGTGCCAGCACGGGAGGCCCCTCCTACGAGCAGTACTTC. It specifies CASTGGPSYEQYF.

The chain combines TRBV19 with TRBJ2-1; 9 positions match TRBD2. Trimming removed 6 bases from V and 9 bases from J; junction bases left unmatched: 12. The CDR3 covers 15 residues. The V gene's germline CDR1 is LNHDA and CDR2 SQIVND (reference sequence). CDR3: CASRASRSGGSEQFF. Written as DNA, the CDR3 is TGTGCCAGTAGGGCCTCCAGGAGCGGGGGGAGTGAGCAGTTCTTC.

V and J are TRBV3-1 (or the pseudogene TRBV3-2) and TRBJ2-1; 12 bases are a match to TRBD1. This CDR3 contains 15 residues. V dropped 4 bases and J dropped 8; count of bases not matched to a gene: 6. CDR1 is LGHDT, CDR2 YNNKEL, per germline (reference sequence). The CDR3 here is CASSPSGQGAYEQFF. In DNA, the CDR3 is TGTGCCAGCAGCCCTTCGGGACAGGGGGCCTATGAGCAGTTCTTC.

The J gene is TRBJ2-7, the V gene TRBV6-5; D is ambiguous. Germline CDR1 and CDR2: MNHEY and SVGAGI. The CDR3 extends over 12 amino acids. V lost 2 bases and J 6 bases, leaving 8 bases between the germline ends. In nucleotides, the CDR3 is TGTGCCAGCAGTTACCAGTTTTCCGAGCAGTACTTC. It specifies CASSYQFSEQYF.

The V and J genes are TRBV6-5 and TRBJ2-1, with 12 bases identical to TRBD2. CDR3 length: 15 amino acids. V was clipped by 8 bases and J by 7 bases; unmatched bases: 9. Germline CDR1 and CDR2: MNHEY and SVGAGI. This CDR3 reads CASGAGLAGYNEQFF. Written as DNA, the CDR3 is TGTGCCAGCGGGGCTGGACTAGCGGGATATAATGAGCAGTTCTTC.

This rearrangement joins TRBV30 to TRBJ1-5, with 8 bases identical to TRBD1. The CDR3 length is 15 residues. V gave up 3 bases and J gave up 6 bases; unmatched junction bases: 10. CDR1 is GTSNPN and CDR2 is SVGIG in the germline V gene (reference sequence). CDR3 sequence: CAWSFTGGSSQPQHF. The CDR3, as DNA: TGTGCCTGGAGCTTTACAGGGGGAAGTAGTCAGCCCCAGCATTTT.

This rearrangement joins TRBV6-5 to TRBJ2-2; 8 bases map to TRBD1. Trimming took 6 bases from V and 3 from J; bases not matched to a gene: 6. The germline V gene has CDR1 MNHEY and CDR2 SVGAGI. CDR3 length: 15 residues. CDR3 DNA: TGTGCCAGCAGCGGACAGGGTGCGTACACCGGGGAGCTGTTTTTT. It codes for CASSGQGAYTGELFF.

The chain uses TRBV12-3 or TRBV12-4 and TRBJ1-6, with D maybe TRBD1 (6 bases). CDR3 length: 12 amino acids. V dropped 6 bases and J dropped 9 bases, with 9 bases sitting between them. CDR3 loop: CASRQGPSPLHF. CDR3 sequence (DNA): TGTGCCAGCAGGCAGGGGCCTTCACCCCTCCACTTT.

This rearrangement joins TRBV5-1 to TRBJ2-3; TRBD1 matches at 9 bases. Germline values: CDR1 SGHRS, CDR2 YFSETQ. V shed 2 bases, J shed 4 bases, and the junction held 8 bases outside the gene matches. The CDR3 is made up of 16 amino acids. The CDR3 reads CASSFVDRGVADTQYF. CDR3 nucleotide sequence: TGCGCCAGCAGCTTTGTCGACAGGGGGGTGGCAGATACGCAGTATTTT.

V is TRBV25-1 and J is TRBJ2-1; 8 bases are shared with TRBD1. After removal of 4 bases from V and 6 bases from J, the junction contained 2 bases not matched to a gene. The germline CDR1 and CDR2 sequences are MGHDK and SYGVNS. This CDR3 contains 13 residues. CDR3 sequence: CASSADRVNEQFF. CDR3 in DNA: TGTGCCAGCAGTGCGGACAGGGTCAATGAGCAGTTCTTC.

This chain links TRBV10-3 with TRBJ1-2, with D perhaps TRBD1 (5 bases). CDR3 length: 14 amino acids. V lost 7 bases and J lost 7, with 19 bases in between. Germline CDR1 is ENHRY and CDR2 is SYGVKD. The CDR3: CAITSPGLEVGYTF. The CDR3 nucleotides read TGTGCCATCACGAGTCCGGGACTTGAAGTTGGCTACACCTTC.

The V call is TRBV6-6, the J call TRBJ1-2; D unclear. V was clipped by 10 bases and J by 2 bases, with 8 bases between them. This CDR3 has 11 amino acids. The germline V gene encodes CDR1 MNHNY and CDR2 SVGAGI (reference sequence). The CDR3 loop reads CATGFNYGYTF. In DNA form, the CDR3 reads TGTGCCACGGGGTTCAACTATGGCTACACCTTC.

The chain carries TRBV11-3 and TRBJ2-1; 9 bases line up with TRBD2. The ends lost 3 bases at V and 0 bases at J; junction bases unmatched: 12. This CDR3 comprises 19 residues. Germline-derived CDR1 and CDR2 are SGHNT and YENEEA. The CDR3 DNA reads TGTGCCAGCAGCTTCCTGGCTAGCGGGGTCTCGAGCTCCTACAATGAGCAGTTCTTC. Protein product: CASSFLASGVSSSYNEQFF.

This clone was observed once. The rearrangement joins TRBV7-9 to TRBJ1-2; tentative D call: TRBD1 (5 bases). Germline V gene lookup returns CDR1 SEHNR and CDR2 FQNEAQ (reference sequence). V lost 1 base and J lost 5, with 14 bases in between. CDR3 length equals 15 residues. The DNA for the CDR3 is TGTGCCAGCAGCTTAGAGGGCGGCGGGGGATATGGCTACACCTTC. It codes for CASSLEGGGGYGYTF.

The chain combines TRBV27 with TRBJ2-7, with 10 positions matching TRBD2. Per the germline V gene, CDR1 is MNHEY and CDR2 is SMNVEV (reference sequence). The CDR3 is made up of 16 amino acids. With 4 bases clipped from V and 6 bases from J, the junction kept 12 bases outside the gene matches. In DNA, the CDR3 is TGTGCCAGCAGTTCCCCGGGTACTAGCGGGACAGGCGAGCAGTACTTC. Translating it yields CASSSPGTSGTGEQYF.